One and the same sample provided the 9 T cell receptor beta chains below, sequenced in a study of T cell responses to AZD1222 COVID-19 vaccine. Clones were sequenced by immunoSEQ multiplex PCR, and TCRdb holds only the in-frame ones, with some missing. The data hold roughly 180,000 clones, with 92% observed a single time. This material consisted of peripheral blood, taken 28 days after the second AZD1222 dose. The receptors were sampled from an adult who received the AZD1222 COVID-19 vaccine.

The genes are TRBV28 and TRBJ1-1, with 7 bases identical to TRBD1. The trim removed 3 bases at V and 5 bases at J, leaving 9 bases unmatched. This CDR3 is 15 amino acids long. The germline CDR1 and CDR2 sequences are MDHEN and SYDVKM. CDR3 nucleotides: TGTGCCAGCAGTTTGGTCCTCACAGGGGAGACTGAAGCTTTCTTT. It specifies CASSLVLTGETEAFF.

J is TRBJ1-2 and V is TRBV5-4; weak D call: TRBD1 (5 bases). The germline gives CDR1 SGHNT, CDR2 YYREEE (reference sequence). The V and J ends lost 4 bases and 6 bases respectively, with 13 bases between them. The CDR3 is made up of 13 amino acids. In DNA, the CDR3 is TGTGCCAGCAGCAACCTCGGGGGGGATGGCTACACCTTC. Protein product: CASSNLGGDGYTF.

This chain joins TRBV7-2 and TRBJ2-2, with TRBD2 identical over 10 bases. The CDR3 runs to 19 residues. V gave up 5 bases and J gave up 2 bases; unmatched junction bases: 14. CDR1 and CDR2 from the germline V gene are SGHTA and FQGNSA. The CDR3 DNA sequence: TGTGCCAGCAGCCTGTCTTTGGGCGGACTAGCGGTTAACACCGGGGAGCTGTTTTTT. This gives the protein CASSLSLGGLAVNTGELFF.

The chain uses TRBV6-5 and TRBJ2-2, with a tentative D call TRBD2 (5 bases). Trimming shortened V by 10 bases and J by 2 bases, and 14 bases separated the two germline ends. The CDR3 is 14 residues long. The germline V gene has CDR1 MNHEY and CDR2 SVGAGI. CDR3: CATSNRGNTGELFF. CDR3 sequence (DNA): TGTGCCACCTCCAATCGGGGAAACACCGGGGAGCTGTTTTTT.

The chain joins TRBV28 to TRBJ1-2; weak D call: TRBD1 (6 bases). V lost 3 bases and J lost 8, with 16 bases in between. This CDR3 has 14 amino acids. Germline-derived CDR1 and CDR2 are MDHEN and SYDVKM. The CDR3 here is CASSFRTALSGYTF. As DNA, the CDR3 is TGTGCCAGCAGTTTCAGGACAGCTTTGTCGGGCTACACCTTC.

The J gene is TRBJ2-1, the V gene TRBV6-6, with D possibly being TRBD2 (6 bases). Germline CDR1 reads MNHNY; CDR2 reads SVGAGI (reference sequence). The V and J ends lost 1 base and 5 bases respectively, with 9 bases between them. The CDR3 is 14 amino acids. This CDR3 is CASSYLDYHNEQFF. The CDR3 DNA reads as TGTGCCAGCAGTTACTTGGACTACCACAATGAGCAGTTCTTC.

The chain has TRBV7-6 and TRBJ1-6; D is undetermined. The V end was cut by 1 base, the J end by 5 bases, with 12 bases between. The CDR3 length is 16 residues. Germline assignment: CDR1 SGHVS and CDR2 FNYEAQ. CDR3 bases: TGTGCCAGCAGCTTAGTCCCCGGCGGCGATAATTCACCCCTCCACTTT. Encoded protein: CASSLVPGGDNSPLHF.

The rearrangement uses TRBV5-4 and TRBJ2-5; 9 bases match TRBD2. The germline CDR1 and CDR2 sequences are SGHNT and YYREEE (reference sequence). Germline trimming cut 4 bases from V and 5 bases from J; bases unmatched to any gene: 12. The CDR3 sequence is 16 residues long. The CDR3 bases are TGTGCCAGCAGCGCCCCTGTGGGCGGGGGGGCGGAGACCCAGTACTTC. Its protein product is CASSAPVGGGAETQYF.

The rearrangement links TRBV5-6 to TRBJ2-5; 8 nucleotides line up with TRBD1. Germline V lookup: CDR1 SGHDT, CDR2 YYEEEE. The V segment lost 4 bases and the J segment 4 bases; nucleotides outside the gene matches: 6. The CDR3 length is 14 residues. The CDR3 DNA follows: TGTGCCAGCAGCCGGACAGGGTTGGGAGAGACCCAGTACTTC. Amino acid sequence: CASSRTGLGETQYF.